This TCR beta chain derives from a study of control samples from healthy donors and cancer patients. From germline, CDR1 is SNHLY and CDR2 FYNNEI. V dropped 4 bases and J dropped 1; count of bases not matched to a gene: 4. The CDR3 has 15 amino acids. Sequencing used immunoSEQ multiplex PCR; TCRdb keeps in-frame clones, though not all of them. The table shows nearly 200,000 clones, with about 90% occurring only once. The receptor's source is a man aged 25 to 45 in good health. The chain recombines TRBV2 with TRBJ1-1; 9 bases line up with TRBD1. The sequencing input was blood. The CDR3 is CASSGTGGRNTEAFF. CDR3 bases: TGTGCCAGCAGTGGAACAGGGGGCCGGAACACTGAAGCTTTCTTT.